Listed here is a single T cell receptor (beta chain). What it binds is unknown. This entry is derived from a study of cytomegalovirus exposure and HLA in healthy donors. Study conclusions and caveats: Association of a missense DCLRE1C variant with TCR beta V- and J-gene trimming was reported in a later analysis. The study recorded 164 TCR beta chains that were cytomegalovirus-associated.

With 60 Vbeta and 13 Jbeta primers, the PCR was carried out. The method was immunoSEQ multiplex PCR; TCRdb's version includes in-frame clones alone and lacks a portion of them. The table includes some 180,000 clones, 75% to 85% detected once. This CDR3 has 12 amino acids. Per the germline V gene, CDR1 is MNHNS and CDR2 is SASEGT. V lost 6 bases to trimming and J lost 4 bases, with 8 bases between them. The chain recombines TRBV6-1 with TRBJ2-3; tentatively, D is TRBD2 (6 bases). The source material was PBMCs. The source of this sequence is a man younger than 35 in good health and CMV-seronegative. DNA for the CDR3: TGTGCCAGCAGGCCGGGGGCAGATACGCAGTATTTT. As protein: CASRPGADTQYF.